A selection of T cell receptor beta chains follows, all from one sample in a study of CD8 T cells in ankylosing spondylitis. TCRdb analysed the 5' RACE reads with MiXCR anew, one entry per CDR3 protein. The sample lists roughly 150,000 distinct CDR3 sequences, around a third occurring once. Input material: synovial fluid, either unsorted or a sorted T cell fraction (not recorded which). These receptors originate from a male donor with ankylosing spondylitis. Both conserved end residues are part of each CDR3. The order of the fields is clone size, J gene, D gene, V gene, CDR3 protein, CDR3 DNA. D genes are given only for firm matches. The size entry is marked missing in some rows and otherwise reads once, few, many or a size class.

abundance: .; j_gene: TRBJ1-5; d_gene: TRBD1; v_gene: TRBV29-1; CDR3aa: CSVGDRGQPQHF; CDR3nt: TGCAGCGTTGGGGACAGGGGCCAGCCCCAGCATTTT
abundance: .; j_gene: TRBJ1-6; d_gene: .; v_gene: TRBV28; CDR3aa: CASSIGGSPLHF; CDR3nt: TGTGCCAGCAGTATAGGTGGATCACCCCTCCACTTT
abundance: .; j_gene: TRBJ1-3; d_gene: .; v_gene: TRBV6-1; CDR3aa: CASNPNGAHGDTIYF; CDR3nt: TGTGCCAGCAACCCCAACGGGGCTCACGGGGACACCATATATTTT
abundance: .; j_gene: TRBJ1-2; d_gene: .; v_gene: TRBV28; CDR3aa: CASSLSLGDRRYGYTF; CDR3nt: TGTGCCAGCAGTTTAAGCCTCGGTGATAGGAGGTATGGCTACACCTTC
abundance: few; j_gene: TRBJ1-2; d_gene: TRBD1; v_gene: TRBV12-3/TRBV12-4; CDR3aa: CASSFWTGGAGNYGYTF; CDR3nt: TGTGCCAGCAGTTTTTGGACAGGGGGCGCCGGGAACTATGGCTACACCTTC
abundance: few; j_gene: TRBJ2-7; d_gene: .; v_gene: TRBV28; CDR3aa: CASSRGARYEQYF; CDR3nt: TGTGCCAGCAGTCGAGGGGCTAGATACGAGCAGTACTTC
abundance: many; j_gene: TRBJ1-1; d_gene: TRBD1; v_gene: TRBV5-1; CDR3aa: CASSRGQEGTEAFF; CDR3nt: TGCGCCAGCAGTCGAGGACAGGAGGGGACTGAAGCTTTCTTT
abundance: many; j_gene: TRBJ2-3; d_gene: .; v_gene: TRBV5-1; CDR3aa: CASSLGVVSTDTQYF; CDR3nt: TGCGCCAGCAGCTTGGGCGTTGTTAGCACAGATACGCAGTATTTT
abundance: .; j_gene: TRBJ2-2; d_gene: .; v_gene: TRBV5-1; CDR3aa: CASSPNPDGELFF; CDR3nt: TGCGCCAGCAGCCCCAACCCCGACGGGGAGCTGTTTTTT
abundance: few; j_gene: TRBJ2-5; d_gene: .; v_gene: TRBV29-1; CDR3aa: CSVEWGFGETQYF; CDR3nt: TGCAGCGTTGAATGGGGGTTCGGGGAGACCCAGTACTTC
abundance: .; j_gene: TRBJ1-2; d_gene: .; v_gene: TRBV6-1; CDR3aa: CASSPPAGSYGYTF; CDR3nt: TGTGCCAGCAGTCCCCCGGCAGGATCCTATGGCTACACCTTC
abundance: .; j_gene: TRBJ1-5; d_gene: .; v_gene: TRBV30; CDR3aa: CAWSALPGSSQPQHF; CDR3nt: TGTGCCTGGAGTGCCCTCCCAGGGTCCAGTCAGCCCCAGCATTTT
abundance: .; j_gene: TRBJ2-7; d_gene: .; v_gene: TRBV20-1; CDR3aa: CSASAVSTEQYF; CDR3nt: TGCAGTGCTAGCGCCGTGAGTACCGAGCAGTACTTC
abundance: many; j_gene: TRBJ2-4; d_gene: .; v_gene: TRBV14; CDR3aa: CASSQGGAGRQNIQYF; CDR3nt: TGTGCCAGCAGCCAAGGTGGGGCCGGGCGACAAAACATTCAGTACTTC
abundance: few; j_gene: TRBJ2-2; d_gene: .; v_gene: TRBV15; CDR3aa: CATSRDLDARDTGELFF; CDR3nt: TGTGCCACCAGCAGAGATCTGGACGCCAGAGACACCGGGGAGCTGTTTTTT
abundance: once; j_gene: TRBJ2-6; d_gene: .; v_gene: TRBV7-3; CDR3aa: CASSLGGTGANVLTF; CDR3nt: TGTGCCAGCAGCTTAGGGGGTACTGGGGCCAACGTCCTGACTTTC
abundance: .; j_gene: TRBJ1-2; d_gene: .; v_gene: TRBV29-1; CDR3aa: CSVEWQGYYGYTF; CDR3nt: TGCAGCGTTGAATGGCAGGGATACTATGGCTACACCTTC
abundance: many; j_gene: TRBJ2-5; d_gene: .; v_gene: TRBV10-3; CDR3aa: CATGGASQETQYF; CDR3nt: TGTGCCACGGGGGGCGCATCCCAAGAGACCCAGTACTTC
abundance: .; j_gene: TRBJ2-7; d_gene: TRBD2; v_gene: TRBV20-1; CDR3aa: CSASSGTRAYEQYF; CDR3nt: TGCAGTGCTTCATCCGGGACTAGAGCCTACGAGCAGTACTTC
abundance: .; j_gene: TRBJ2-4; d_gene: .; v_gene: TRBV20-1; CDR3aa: CSIPLAKNIQYF; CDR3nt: TGCAGTATTCCCCTAGCCAAAAACATTCAGTACTTC
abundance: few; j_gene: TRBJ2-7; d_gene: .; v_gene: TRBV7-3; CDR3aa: CASSLTGGEIYEQYF; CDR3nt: TGTGCCAGCAGCTTAACAGGTGGCGAAATCTACGAGCAGTACTTC
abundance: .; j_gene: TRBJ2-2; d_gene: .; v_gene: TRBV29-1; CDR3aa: CSVEYGGYTGELFF; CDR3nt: TGCAGCGTTGAATATGGCGGTTACACCGGGGAGCTGTTTTTT
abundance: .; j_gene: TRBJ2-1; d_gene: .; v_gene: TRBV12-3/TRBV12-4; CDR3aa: CASSFDGGVGGTNEQFF; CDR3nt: TGTGCCAGCAGTTTTGACGGCGGGGTCGGCGGGACCAATGAGCAGTTCTTC
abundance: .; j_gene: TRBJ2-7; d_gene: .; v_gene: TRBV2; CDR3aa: CASSPETGRTYEQYF; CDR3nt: TGTGCCAGCAGTCCGGAGACAGGCCGTACCTACGAGCAGTACTTC
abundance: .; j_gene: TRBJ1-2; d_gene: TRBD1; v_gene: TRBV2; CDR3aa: CASSERDRAGPGYTF; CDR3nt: TGTGCCAGCAGTGAAAGGGACAGGGCAGGGCCTGGCTACACCTTC
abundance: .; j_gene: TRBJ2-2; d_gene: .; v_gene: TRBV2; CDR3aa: CASALGGTNTGELFF; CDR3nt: TGTGCCAGCGCCTTGGGGGGAACCAACACCGGGGAGCTGTTTTTT
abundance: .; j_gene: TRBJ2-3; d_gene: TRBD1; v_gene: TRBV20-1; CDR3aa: CSAGGRGQADTQYF; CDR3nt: TGCAGTGCTGGGGGCAGGGGGCAGGCAGATACGCAGTATTTT
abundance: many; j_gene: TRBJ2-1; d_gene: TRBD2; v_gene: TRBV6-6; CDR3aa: CASSSAGENEQFF; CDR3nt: TGTGCCAGCAGTTCCGCGGGAGAGAATGAGCAGTTCTTC
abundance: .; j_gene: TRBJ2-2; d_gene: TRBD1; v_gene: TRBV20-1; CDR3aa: CSARDWDRGNTGELFF; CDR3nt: TGCAGTGCTAGAGATTGGGACAGGGGGAACACCGGGGAGCTGTTTTTT